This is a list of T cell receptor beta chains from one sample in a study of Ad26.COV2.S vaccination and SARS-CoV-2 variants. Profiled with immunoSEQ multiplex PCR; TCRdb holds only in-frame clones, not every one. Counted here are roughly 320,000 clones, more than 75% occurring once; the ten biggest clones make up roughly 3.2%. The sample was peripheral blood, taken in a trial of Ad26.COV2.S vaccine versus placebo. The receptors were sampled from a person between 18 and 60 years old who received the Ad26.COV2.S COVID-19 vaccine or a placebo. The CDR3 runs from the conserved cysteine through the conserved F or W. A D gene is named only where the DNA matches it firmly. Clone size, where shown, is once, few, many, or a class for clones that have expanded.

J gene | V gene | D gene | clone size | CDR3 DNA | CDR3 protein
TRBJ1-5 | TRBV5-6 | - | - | TGTGCCAGCAGCTCGGGACTGGGGGTCGATCAGCCCCAGCATTTT | CASSSGLGVDQPQHF
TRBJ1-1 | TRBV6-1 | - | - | TGTGCCAGCAGTGAAGGATGGAACAGGCAGGCTGAAGCTTTCTTT | CASSEGWNRQAEAFF
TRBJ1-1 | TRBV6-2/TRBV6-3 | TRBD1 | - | TGTGCCAGCAGTTACCCCGGGGACAGGGGGCAAACTGAAGCTTTCTTT | CASSYPGDRGQTEAFF
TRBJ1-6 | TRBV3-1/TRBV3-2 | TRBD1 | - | TGTGCCAGCAGGCTCGGACAGGGGGTAAATTCACCCCTCCACTTT | CASRLGQGVNSPLHF
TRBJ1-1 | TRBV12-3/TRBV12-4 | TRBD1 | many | TGTGCCAGCAGCAGTAAACAGGGGACTGAAGCTTTCTTT | CASSSKQGTEAFF
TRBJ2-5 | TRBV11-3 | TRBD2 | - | TGTGCCAGCAGCTTAGGACTAGCGGGGGCGGAAGAGACCCAGTACTTC | CASSLGLAGAEETQYF
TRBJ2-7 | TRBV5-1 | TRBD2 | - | TGCGCCAGCAGCTTTAGGCCCAGCGGGGTTTCCTACGAGCAGTACTTC | CASSFRPSGVSYEQYF
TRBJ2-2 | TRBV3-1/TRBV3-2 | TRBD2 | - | TGTGCCAGCAGTCGAACCGGGACTAGCATCCCCGGGGAGCTGTTTTTT | CASSRTGTSIPGELFF
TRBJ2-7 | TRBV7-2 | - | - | TGTGCCAGCAGCCCCAGGGGGGACCGTAGCTCCTACGAGCAGTACTTC | CASSPRGDRSSYEQYF
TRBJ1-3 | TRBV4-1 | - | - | TGCGCCAGCAGCCAAGATTCGAGACAGTGGCGAAACACCATATATTTT | CASSQDSRQWRNTIYF
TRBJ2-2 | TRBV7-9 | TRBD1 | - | TGTGCCAGCAGCTTAGCAGGGACAGGATCGAACACCGGGGAGCTGTTTTTT | CASSLAGTGSNTGELFF
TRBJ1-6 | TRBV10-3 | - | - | TGTGCCATCAGTGAGGCAGGGAGTAATTCACCCCTCCACTTT | CAISEAGSNSPLHF
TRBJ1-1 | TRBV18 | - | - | TGTGCCAGCTCACCACAATCGGGACGTGAACAGGGAGCTTTCTTT | CASSPQSGREQGAFF
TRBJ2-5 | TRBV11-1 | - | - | TGTGCCAGCAGTGTCCGGGAGACCCAGTACTTC | CASSVRETQYF
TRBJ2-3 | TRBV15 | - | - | TGTGCCACCAGCAGAGATCCGGGGGGCGAGGATACGCAGTATTTT | CATSRDPGGEDTQYF
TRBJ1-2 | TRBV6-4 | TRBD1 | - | TGTGCCAGCACTCCCTCGGGGTGGACAGGGGGCAACTATGGCTACACCTTC | CASTPSGWTGGNYGYTF
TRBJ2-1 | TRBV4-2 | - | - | TGTGCCAGCAGCCAAGATGGTAGGTTCTCCTACAATGAGCAGTTCTTC | CASSQDGRFSYNEQFF
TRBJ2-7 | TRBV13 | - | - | TGTGCCAGCAGCCCAGGGAGCTTAGTGGAGCAGTACTTC | CASSPGSLVEQYF
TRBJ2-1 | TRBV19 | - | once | TGTGCCAGTAGTTTGGGACCTTGGAGGTTCTTC | CASSLGPWRFF
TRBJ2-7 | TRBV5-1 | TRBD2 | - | TGCGCCAGCAGTAGCGGGGGGAGTGTCTACGAGCAGTACTTC | CASSSGGSVYEQYF
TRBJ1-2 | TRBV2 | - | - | TGTGCCAGCAAGCCGGGCCTTAACTATGGCTACACCTTC | CASKPGLNYGYTF
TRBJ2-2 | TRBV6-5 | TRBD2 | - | TGTGCCAGCGGGGAGGGACCCGGGGAGCTGTTTTTT | CASGEGPGELFF
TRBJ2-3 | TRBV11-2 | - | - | TGTGCCAGCAGCTTAGATCCAGGACAAGGCACAGATACGCAGTATTTT | CASSLDPGQGTDTQYF
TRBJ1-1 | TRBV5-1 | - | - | TGCGCCAGCAGCCCAGCGGGGGACACTGAAGCTTTCTTT | CASSPAGDTEAFF
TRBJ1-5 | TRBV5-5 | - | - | TGTGCCAGCAGCTCTCCCCGGGGTTGCAATCAGCCCCAGCATTTT | CASSSPRGCNQPQHF
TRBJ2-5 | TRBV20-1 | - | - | TGCGCAGTAGGACAAGAGACCCAGTACTTC | CAVGQETQYF
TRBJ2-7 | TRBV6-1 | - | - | TGTGCCAGCAGTGAAATTGTGGCAGCGAGAGACTACGAGCAGTACTTC | CASSEIVAARDYEQYF
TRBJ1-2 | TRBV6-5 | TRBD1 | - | TGTGCCAGCAGTTACTCCCGGACAGGGAGGATCTATGGCTACACCTTC | CASSYSRTGRIYGYTF
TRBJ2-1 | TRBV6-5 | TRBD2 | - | TGTGCCAGCAGTTCCGGGACTAGCGTGTACAATGAGCAGTTCTTC | CASSSGTSVYNEQFF
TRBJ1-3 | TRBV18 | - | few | TGTGCCAGCTCAGCCGGAGGCAGTCCCTCTGGAAACACCATATATTTT | CASSAGGSPSGNTIYF
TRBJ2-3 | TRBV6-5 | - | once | TGTGCCAGCAGGAGGGTCGGGGGCACAGATACGCAGTATTTT | CASRRVGGTDTQYF
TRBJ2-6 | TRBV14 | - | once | TGTGCCAGCAGCTCATTAGGTGGCACCCTCTCTGGGGCCAACGTCCTGACTTTC | CASSSLGGTLSGANVLTF
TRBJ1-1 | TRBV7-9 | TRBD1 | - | TGTGCCAGCAGCCGGGGCAGGGGGCCTTACACTGAAGCTTTCTTT | CASSRGRGPYTEAFF
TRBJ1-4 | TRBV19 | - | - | TGTGCCAGTAGTCGACAGACTTTCAGGGCAACTAATGAAAAACTGTTTTTT | CASSRQTFRATNEKLFF
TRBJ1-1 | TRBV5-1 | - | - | TGCGCCAGCAGCCCCCGCTTCGCAGATGAAGCTTTCTTT | CASSPRFADEAFF
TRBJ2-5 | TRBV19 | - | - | TGTGCCAGTAGTATCCCCCTTATATACGGGGAAGAGACCCAGTACTTC | CASSIPLIYGEETQYF
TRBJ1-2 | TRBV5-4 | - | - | TGTGCCAGCAGTAAAGACTCCGCTGCTAACTATGGCTACACCTTC | CASSKDSAANYGYTF
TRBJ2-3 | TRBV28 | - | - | TGTGCCACCACCGGTGGCGGGGCAGATACGCAGTATTTT | CATTGGGADTQYF
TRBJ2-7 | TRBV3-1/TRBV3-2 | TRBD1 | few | TGTGCCAGCAGCCAAGAATTGGTGGGACAGAGCTACGAGCAGTACTTC | CASSQELVGQSYEQYF
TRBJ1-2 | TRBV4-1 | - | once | TGCGCCAGCAGCCAGCCATACGCTAACTATGGCTACACCTTC | CASSQPYANYGYTF
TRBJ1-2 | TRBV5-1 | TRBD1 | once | TGCGCCAGCAGCTCCACAGGGGGACAGGCCAGATATAGCGGCTACACCTTC | CASSSTGGQARYSGYTF
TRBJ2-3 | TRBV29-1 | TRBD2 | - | TGCAGCGTTGTCCCCAATTGGGGAGGGGAGGGAGATACGCAGTATTTT | CSVVPNWGGEGDTQYF
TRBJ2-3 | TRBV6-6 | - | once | TGTGCCAGCTACACCAGCACAGATACGCAGTATTTT | CASYTSTDTQYF
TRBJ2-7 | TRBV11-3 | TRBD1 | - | TGTGCCAGCAGCAAAGGACAGGGGACTTCCTACGAGCAGTACTTC | CASSKGQGTSYEQYF
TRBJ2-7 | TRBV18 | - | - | TGTGCCAGCTCACCACCGGGAGCTGGGGGAGCTGGGGAGCAGTACTTC | CASSPPGAGGAGEQYF
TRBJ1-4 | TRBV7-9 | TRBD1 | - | TGTGCCAGCAGCTTGCGTCGGCGGACAGGGAGCTCAACTAATGAAAAACTGTTTTTT | CASSLRRRTGSSTNEKLFF
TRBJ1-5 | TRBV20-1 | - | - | TGCAGTGCTAGTGCCAGGGTCGGCAATCAGCCCCAGCATTTT | CSASARVGNQPQHF
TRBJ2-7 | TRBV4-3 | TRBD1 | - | TGCGCCAGCAGCAGCCGGGGACAGGGCACCTACGAGCAGTACTTC | CASSSRGQGTYEQYF
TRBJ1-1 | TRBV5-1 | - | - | TGCGCCAGCAGCTGGACAGAGATGAACACTGAAGCTTTCTTT | CASSWTEMNTEAFF
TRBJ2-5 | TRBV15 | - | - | TGTGCCACCAGCAGTCCCAGGGGTACAGCGTACCAAGAGACCCAGTACTTC | CATSSPRGTAYQETQYF
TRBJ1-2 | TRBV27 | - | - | TGTGCCAGCAGTTTATTGGGGGCTACGAGGGCCGGCTACACCTTC | CASSLLGATRAGYTF
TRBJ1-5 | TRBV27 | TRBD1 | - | TGTGCCAGCAGTAACCGGGACAGACAGCCCCAGCATTTT | CASSNRDRQPQHF
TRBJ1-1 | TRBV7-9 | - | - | TGTGCCAGCAGCTTAGTGGAGGGTCGGGACACTGAAGCTTTCTTT | CASSLVEGRDTEAFF
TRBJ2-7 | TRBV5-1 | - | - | TGCGCCAGCAGCTTGGCCTCCGCAACGACGAAGGAGCAGTACTTC | CASSLASATTKEQYF
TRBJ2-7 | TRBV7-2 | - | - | TGTGCCAGCAGCTACGACGACAGAACCGCCTACGAGCAGTACTTC | CASSYDDRTAYEQYF